These 9 T cell receptor beta chains originate from one sample sequenced in a study of PD-1 blockade in classical Hodgkin lymphoma. Only in-frame clones appear in the TCRdb table, and some are missing; sequencing was by immunoSEQ multiplex PCR. Found here are tens of thousands of clones, 89% of them singletons; the top ten hold about 10%. No patient escaped relapse after autologous stem cell transplantation, and brentuximab vedotin exposure varied. Here the sequenced sample was peripheral blood mononuclear cells (PBMCs), taken before the second cycle of nivolumab. The receptors were gathered from a human donor with classical Hodgkin lymphoma.

This chain connects TRBV6-5 to TRBJ2-7, with D possibly being TRBD2 (6 bases). The CDR3 extends over 13 amino acids. Per the germline V gene, CDR1 is MNHEY and CDR2 is SVGAGI. Trimming removed 5 bases from V and 2 bases from J, with 10 bases in between. The CDR3 sequence: CASSVSGTYEQYF. For the CDR3, the DNA is TGTGCCAGCAGTGTTAGCGGTACCTACGAGCAGTACTTC.

The rearrangement uses TRBV7-8 and TRBJ1-5; a possible D gene is TRBD1 (6 bases). This CDR3 region has 16 residues. The V gene's germline CDR1 is SGHVS and CDR2 FQNEAQ. Trimming pared 5 bases from V and 7 bases from J, leaving 21 bases between. CDR3 sequence reads: CASSGGRPPAHQPQHF. CDR3 in DNA: TGTGCCAGCAGCGGGGGCAGGCCCCCCGCCCACCAGCCCCAGCATTTT.

This clone has more than one count but fewer than ten. The chain has TRBV7-3 and TRBJ2-1; 8 bases are a match to TRBD1. This CDR3 spans 16 amino acids. V gave up 3 bases and J gave up 5 bases; unmatched junction bases: 9. Germline assignment: CDR1 SGHTA and CDR2 FQGTGA. The CDR3 protein is CASSLWGQEVDNEQFF. CDR3 nucleotide sequence: TGTGCCAGCAGCTTGTGGGGACAGGAGGTGGACAATGAGCAGTTCTTC.

The V call is TRBV19, the J call TRBJ2-3; the D gene could be TRBD1 or TRBD2 (6 bases each). Looked up from germline, CDR1 is LNHDA and CDR2 is SQIVND (reference sequence). V lost 3 bases and J lost 5, with 30 bases in between. The CDR3 contains 20 residues. The CDR3 reads CASSITSQAPGGTSLDTQYF. For the CDR3, the DNA is TGTGCCAGTAGTATTACATCTCAAGCCCCCGGGGGCACTTCACTAGATACGCAGTATTTT. Filled out from reference TRBV19 and TRBJ2-3, the complete variable domain reads DGGITQSPKYLFRKEGQNVTLSCEQNLNHDAMYWYRQDPGQGLRLIYYSQIVNDFQKGDIAEGYSVSREKKESFPLTVTSAQKNPTAFYLCASSITSQAPGGTSLDTQYFGPGTRLTVL.

The CDR3 sequence: CASSSKGLDNEQFF. CDR3 DNA: TGTGCCAGCAGCTCTAAGGGGCTCGACAATGAGCAGTTCTTC. V usage is TRBV5-4 and J usage is TRBJ2-1; possible D gene TRBD1, 5 bases. Trimming took off 3 bases at V and 5 bases at J, with 12 bases between the two ends. CDR1 SGHNT and CDR2 YYREEE come from the germline V gene (reference sequence). The CDR3 length is 14 residues.

The chain uses TRBV15 and TRBJ1-6; 10 nucleotides agree with TRBD1. The trim removed 2 bases at V and 7 bases at J, leaving 8 bases unmatched. The CDR3 runs 17 residues. CDR1 LNHNV and CDR2 YYDKDF come from the germline V gene (reference sequence). The CDR3: CATSRPTGGQGNSPLHF. The CDR3 DNA follows: TGTGCCACCAGCAGACCTACCGGGGGACAGGGGAATTCACCCCTCCACTTT.

The chain links TRBV5-8 to TRBJ2-7; D possibly corresponds to TRBD1 (5 bases). V was trimmed by 1 base and J by 2 bases, leaving 16 bases between them. The CDR3 is 16 amino acids. CDR1 SGHTS and CDR2 YDEGEE come from the germline V gene. CDR3 coding DNA: TGTGCCAGCAGCTTGCTTCCCGGAGAAGGGGCCTACGAGCAGTACTTC. It codes for CASSLLPGEGAYEQYF.

This sequence joins TRBV5-4 and TRBJ2-5; D call uncertain. The CDR3 extends over 12 amino acids. The V gene's germline CDR1 is SGHNT and CDR2 YYREEE (reference sequence). V lost 2 bases to trimming and J lost 1 base, with 3 bases between them. CDR3 sequence reads: CASSFFQETQYF. CDR3 coding DNA: TGTGCCAGCAGCTTTTTCCAAGAGACCCAGTACTTC.

This clone has only one observation. V and J are TRBV11-2 and TRBJ2-5; TRBD1 matches at 8 bases. The CDR3 loop spans 14 amino acids. Per germline, CDR1 SGHAT and CDR2 FQNNGV. Trimming took 3 bases from V and 4 from J; bases not matched to a gene: 4. The CDR3 here is CASSLDRDIETQYF. CDR3 DNA sequence: TGTGCCAGCAGCTTGGACAGGGATATAGAGACCCAGTACTTC. Based on the CDR3 plus reference TRBV11-2 and TRBJ2-5, the full variable domain is EAGVAQSPRYKIIEKRQSVAFWCNPISGHATLYWYQQILGQGPKLLIQFQNNGVVDDSQLPKDRFSAERLKGVDSTLKIQPAKLEDSAVYLCASSLDRDIETQYFGPGTRLLVL.